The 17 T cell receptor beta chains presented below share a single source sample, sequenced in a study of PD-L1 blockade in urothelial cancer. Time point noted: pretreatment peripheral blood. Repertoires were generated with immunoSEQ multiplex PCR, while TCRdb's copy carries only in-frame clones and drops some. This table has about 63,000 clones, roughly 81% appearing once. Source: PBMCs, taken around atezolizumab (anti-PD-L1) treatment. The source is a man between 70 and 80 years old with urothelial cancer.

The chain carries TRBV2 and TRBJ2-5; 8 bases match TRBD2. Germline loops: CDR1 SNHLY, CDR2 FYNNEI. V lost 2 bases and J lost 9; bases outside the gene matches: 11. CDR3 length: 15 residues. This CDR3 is CASSESAGGAGAQYF. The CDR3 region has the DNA TGTGCCAGCAGTGAATCGGCGGGAGGTGCAGGGGCCCAGTACTTC.

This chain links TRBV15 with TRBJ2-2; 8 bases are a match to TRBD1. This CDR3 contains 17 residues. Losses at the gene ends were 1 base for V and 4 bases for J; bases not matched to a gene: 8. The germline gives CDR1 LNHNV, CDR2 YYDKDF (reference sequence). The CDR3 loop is CATSRGGQVLLTGELFF. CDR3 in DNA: TGTGCCACCAGCAGAGGGGGACAGGTTCTCCTCACCGGGGAGCTGTTTTTT.

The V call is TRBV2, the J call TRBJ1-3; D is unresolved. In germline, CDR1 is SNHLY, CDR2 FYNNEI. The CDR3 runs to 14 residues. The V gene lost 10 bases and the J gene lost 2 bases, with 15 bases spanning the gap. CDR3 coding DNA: TGTGCCACTTCGACCGGAGCGCCTGGAAACACCATATATTTT. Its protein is CATSTGAPGNTIYF.

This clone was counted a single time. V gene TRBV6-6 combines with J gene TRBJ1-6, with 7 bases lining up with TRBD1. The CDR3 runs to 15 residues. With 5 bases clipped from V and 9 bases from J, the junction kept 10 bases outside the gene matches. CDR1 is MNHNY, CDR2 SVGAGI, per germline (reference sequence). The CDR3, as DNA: TGTGCCAGCAGTCAATACAGGGGATCGGGTTCACCCCTCCACTTT. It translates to CASSQYRGSGSPLHF.

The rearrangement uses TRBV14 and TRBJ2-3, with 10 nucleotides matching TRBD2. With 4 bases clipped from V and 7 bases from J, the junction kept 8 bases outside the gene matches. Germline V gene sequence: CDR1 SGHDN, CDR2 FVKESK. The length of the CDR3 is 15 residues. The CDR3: CASSPQGAGGYTQYF. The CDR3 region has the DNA TGTGCCAGCAGCCCCCAGGGAGCGGGAGGGTATACGCAGTATTTT. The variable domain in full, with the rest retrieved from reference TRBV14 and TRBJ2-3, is EAGVTQFPSHSVIEKGQTVTLRCDPISGHDNLYWYRRVMGKEIKFLLHFVKESKQDESGMPNNRFLAERTGGTYSTLKVQPAELEDSGVYFCASSPQGAGGYTQYFGPGTRLTVL.

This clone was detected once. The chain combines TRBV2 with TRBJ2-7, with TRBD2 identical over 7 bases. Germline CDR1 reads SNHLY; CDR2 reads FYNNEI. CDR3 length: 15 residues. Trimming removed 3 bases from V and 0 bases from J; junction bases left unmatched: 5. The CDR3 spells CASSDGGVSSYEQYF. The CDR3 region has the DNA TGTGCCAGCAGTGATGGGGGGGTAAGCTCCTACGAGCAGTACTTC.

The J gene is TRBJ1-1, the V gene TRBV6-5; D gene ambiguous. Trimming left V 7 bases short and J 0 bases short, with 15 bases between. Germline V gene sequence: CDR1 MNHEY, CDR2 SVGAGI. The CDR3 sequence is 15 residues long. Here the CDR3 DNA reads TGTGCCAGCATGAGGGCAGGACTTATGAACACTGAAGCTTTCTTT. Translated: CASMRAGLMNTEAFF.

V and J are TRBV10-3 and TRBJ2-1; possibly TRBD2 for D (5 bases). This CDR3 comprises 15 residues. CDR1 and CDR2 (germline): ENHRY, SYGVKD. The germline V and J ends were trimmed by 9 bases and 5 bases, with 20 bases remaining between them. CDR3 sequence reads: CAIGSSATINNEQFF. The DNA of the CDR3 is TGTGCCATAGGCAGTAGCGCGACAATCAACAATGAGCAGTTCTTC.

The CDR3 DNA is TGTGCCAGCTCACGGGCTGGTTACGGGACATTGAACACTGAAGCTTTCTTT. Its translation: CASSRAGYGTLNTEAFF. The chain carries TRBV18 and TRBJ1-1; tentatively, D is TRBD1 (6 bases). V lost 4 bases and J lost 0, with 18 bases in between. The germline gives CDR1 KGHSH, CDR2 LQKENI. The CDR3 runs to 17 residues. The complete variable domain, with remaining parts taken from reference TRBV18 and TRBJ1-1, reads NAGVMQNPRHLVRRRGQEARLRCSPMKGHSHVYWYRQLPEEGLKFMVYLQKENIIDESGMPKERFSAEFPKEGPSILRIQQVVRGDSAAYFCASSRAGYGTLNTEAFFGQGTRLTVV.

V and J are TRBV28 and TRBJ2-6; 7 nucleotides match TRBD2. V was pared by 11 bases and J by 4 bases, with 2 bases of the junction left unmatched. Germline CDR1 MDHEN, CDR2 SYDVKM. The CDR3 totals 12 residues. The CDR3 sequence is CASGRGANVLTF. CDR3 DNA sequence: TGTGCCTCCGGGAGGGGGGCCAACGTCCTGACTTTC. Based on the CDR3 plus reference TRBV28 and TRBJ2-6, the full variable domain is DVKVTQSSRYLVKRTGEKVFLECVQDMDHENMFWYRQDPGLGLRLIYFSYDVKMKEKGDIPEGYSVSREKKERFSLILESASTNQTSMYLCASGRGANVLTFGAGSRLTVL.

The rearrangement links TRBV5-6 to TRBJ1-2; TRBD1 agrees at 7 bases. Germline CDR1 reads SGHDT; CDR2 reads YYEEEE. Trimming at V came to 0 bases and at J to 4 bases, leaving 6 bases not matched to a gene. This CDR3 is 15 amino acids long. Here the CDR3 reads CASSLVVTGAYGYTF. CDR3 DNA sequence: TGTGCCAGCAGCTTGGTGGTTACAGGGGCCTATGGCTACACCTTC.

CDR3 loop: CASSSQAHTRSYNEQFF. The CDR3 DNA reads as TGTGCCAGCAGTTCTCAGGCCCACACTAGATCCTACAATGAGCAGTTCTTC. V usage is TRBV27 and J usage is TRBJ2-1; D perhaps matches TRBD2 (5 bases). This CDR3 has 17 residues. V was shortened by 4 bases and J by 1 base, with 17 bases between the two germline ends. Germline V gene data show CDR1 as MNHEY and CDR2 as SMNVEV (reference sequence).

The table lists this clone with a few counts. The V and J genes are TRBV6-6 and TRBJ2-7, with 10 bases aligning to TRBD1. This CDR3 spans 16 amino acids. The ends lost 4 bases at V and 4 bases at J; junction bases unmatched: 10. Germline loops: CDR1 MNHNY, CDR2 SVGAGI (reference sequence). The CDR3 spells CASSSPGTGAKYEQYF. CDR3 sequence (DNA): TGTGCCAGCAGTTCGCCCGGGACAGGGGCAAAATACGAGCAGTACTTC.

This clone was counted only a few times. The CDR3 DNA reads TGTGCCAGTACCCCCAGGGCGAGCCTAAGGCAGCCCCAGCATTTT. It translates to CASTPRASLRQPQHF. The gene calls are TRBV19 and TRBJ1-5; D might be TRBD1 (5 bases). Trimming took off 7 bases at V and 7 bases at J, with 20 bases between the two ends. In germline, CDR1 is LNHDA, CDR2 SQIVND (reference sequence). This CDR3 is 15 amino acids long. The full variable domain, with the rest looked up from reference TRBV19 and TRBJ1-5, is DGGITQSPKYLFRKEGQNVTLSCEQNLNHDAMYWYRQDPGQGLRLIYYSQIVNDFQKGDIAEGYSVSREKKESFPLTVTSAQKNPTAFYLCASTPRASLRQPQHFGDGTRLSIL.

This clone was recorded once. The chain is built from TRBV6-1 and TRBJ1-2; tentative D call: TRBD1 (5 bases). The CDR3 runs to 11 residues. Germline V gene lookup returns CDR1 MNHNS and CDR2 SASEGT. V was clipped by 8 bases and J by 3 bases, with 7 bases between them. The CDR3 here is CASGTYYGYTF. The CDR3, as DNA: TGTGCCAGCGGGACTTACTATGGCTACACCTTC.

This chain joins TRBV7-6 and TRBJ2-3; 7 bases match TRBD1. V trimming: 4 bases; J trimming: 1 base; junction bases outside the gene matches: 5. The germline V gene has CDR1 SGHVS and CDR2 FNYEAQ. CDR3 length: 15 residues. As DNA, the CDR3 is TGTGCCAGCAGCTATCAAGACAGGGGCACAGATACGCAGTATTTT. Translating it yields CASSYQDRGTDTQYF.

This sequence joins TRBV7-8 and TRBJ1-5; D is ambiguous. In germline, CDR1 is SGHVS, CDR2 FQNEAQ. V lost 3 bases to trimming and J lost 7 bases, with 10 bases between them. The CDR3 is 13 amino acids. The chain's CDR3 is CASSFSVWQPQHF. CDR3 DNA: TGTGCCAGCAGCTTCTCAGTTTGGCAGCCCCAGCATTTT.